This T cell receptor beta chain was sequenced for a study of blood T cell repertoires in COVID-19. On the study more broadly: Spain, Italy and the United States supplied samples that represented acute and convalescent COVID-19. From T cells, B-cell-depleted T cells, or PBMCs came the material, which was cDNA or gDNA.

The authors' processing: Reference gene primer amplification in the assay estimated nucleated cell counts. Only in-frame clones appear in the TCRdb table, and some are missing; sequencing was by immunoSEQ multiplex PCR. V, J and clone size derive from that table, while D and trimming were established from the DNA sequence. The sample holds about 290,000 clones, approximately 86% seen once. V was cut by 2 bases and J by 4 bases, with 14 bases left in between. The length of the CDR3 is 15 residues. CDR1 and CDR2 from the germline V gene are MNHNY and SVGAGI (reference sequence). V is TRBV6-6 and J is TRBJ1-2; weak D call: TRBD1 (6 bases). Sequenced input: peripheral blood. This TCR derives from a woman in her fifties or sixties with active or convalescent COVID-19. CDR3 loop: CASSYPQGKGYGYTF. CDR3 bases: TGTGCCAGCAGTTACCCACAGGGTAAGGGCTATGGCTACACCTTC.